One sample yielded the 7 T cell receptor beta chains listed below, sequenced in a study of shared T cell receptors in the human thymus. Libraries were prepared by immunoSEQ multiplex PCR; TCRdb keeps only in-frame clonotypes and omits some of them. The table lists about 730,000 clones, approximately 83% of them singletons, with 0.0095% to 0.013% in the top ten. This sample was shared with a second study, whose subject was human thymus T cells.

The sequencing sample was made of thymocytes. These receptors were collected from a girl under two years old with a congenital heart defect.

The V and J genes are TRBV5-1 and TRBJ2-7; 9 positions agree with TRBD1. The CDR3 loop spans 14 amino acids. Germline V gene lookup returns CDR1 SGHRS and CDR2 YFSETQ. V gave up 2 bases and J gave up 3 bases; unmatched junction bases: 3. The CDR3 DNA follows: TGCGCCAGCAGCTTACAGGGGGCCCACTACGAGCAGTACTTC. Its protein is CASSLQGAHYEQYF. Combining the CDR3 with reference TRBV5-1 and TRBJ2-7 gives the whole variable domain KAGVTQTPRYLIKTRGQQVTLSCSPISGHRSVSWYQQTPGQGLQFLFEYFSETQRNKGNFPGRFSGRQFSNSRSEMNVSTLELGDSALYLCASSLQGAHYEQYFGPGTRLTVT.

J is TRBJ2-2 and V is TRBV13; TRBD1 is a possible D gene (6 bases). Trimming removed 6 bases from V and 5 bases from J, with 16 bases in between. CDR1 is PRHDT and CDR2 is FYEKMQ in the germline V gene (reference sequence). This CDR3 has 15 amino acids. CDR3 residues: CASSEGVAATGELFF. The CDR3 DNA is TGTGCCAGCAGTGAGGGGGTGGCCGCGACCGGGGAGCTGTTTTTT.

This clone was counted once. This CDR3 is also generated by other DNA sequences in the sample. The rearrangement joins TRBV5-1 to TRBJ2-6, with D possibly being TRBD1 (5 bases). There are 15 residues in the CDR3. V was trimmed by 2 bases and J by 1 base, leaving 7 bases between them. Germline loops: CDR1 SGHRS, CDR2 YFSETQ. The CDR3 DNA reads TGCGCCAGCAGCTTAGGGGCATCTGGGGCCAACGTCCTGACTTTC. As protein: CASSLGASGANVLTF.

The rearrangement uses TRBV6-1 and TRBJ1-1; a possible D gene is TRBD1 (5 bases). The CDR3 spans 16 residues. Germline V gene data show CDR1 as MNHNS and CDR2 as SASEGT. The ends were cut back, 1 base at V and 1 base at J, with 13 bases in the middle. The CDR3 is CASSEGKGQPNTEAFF. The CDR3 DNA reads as TGTGCCAGCAGTGAAGGGAAGGGGCAGCCGAACACTGAAGCTTTCTTT.

Here the CDR3 reads CSAGPNNLPNEQFF. Written as DNA, the CDR3 is TGCAGCGCAGGGCCTAATAATCTCCCCAATGAGCAGTTCTTC. The rearrangement links TRBV29-1 to TRBJ2-1; D might be TRBD1 (5 bases). The CDR3 extends over 14 amino acids. Germline values: CDR1 SQVTM, CDR2 ANQGSEA. The V end was cut by 7 bases, the J end by 6 bases, with 19 bases between.

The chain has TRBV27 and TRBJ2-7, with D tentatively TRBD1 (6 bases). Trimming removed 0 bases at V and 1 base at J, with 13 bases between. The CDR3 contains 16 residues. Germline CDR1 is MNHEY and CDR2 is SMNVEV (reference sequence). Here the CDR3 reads CASSLSTGPGSYEQYF. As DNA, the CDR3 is TGTGCCAGCAGTTTATCGACAGGCCCAGGTTCCTACGAGCAGTACTTC.

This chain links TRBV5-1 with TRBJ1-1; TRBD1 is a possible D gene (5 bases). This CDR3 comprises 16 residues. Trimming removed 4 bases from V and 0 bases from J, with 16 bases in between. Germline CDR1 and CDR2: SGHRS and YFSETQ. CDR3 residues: CASSLTDSLMNTEAFF. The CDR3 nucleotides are TGCGCCAGCAGCCTTACTGACAGCCTGATGAACACTGAAGCTTTCTTT. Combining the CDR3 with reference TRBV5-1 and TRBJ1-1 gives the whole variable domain KAGVTQTPRYLIKTRGQQVTLSCSPISGHRSVSWYQQTPGQGLQFLFEYFSETQRNKGNFPGRFSGRQFSNSRSEMNVSTLELGDSALYLCASSLTDSLMNTEAFFGQGTRLTVV.